A selection of T cell receptor beta chains follows, all from one sample in a study of post-analysis software for immune sequencing data. TCRdb independently ran MiXCR on the PCR reads; one entry per CDR3 protein. The sample carries about 680,000 distinct CDR3 sequences, 55% to 60% recorded once. The sequencing sample was made of blood. The receptors derive from a girl aged 2 to 9 with multiple sclerosis. CDR3s include the opening cysteine and the closing phenylalanine or tryptophan. The order of the fields is V gene, J gene, clone size, D gene, CDR3 protein, CDR3 DNA. A D gene is named only where the DNA matches it firmly. Size is stated for part of the rows, as once, few or many counts, or as a class when the clone is expanded.

v_call: TRBV7-9; j_call: TRBJ1-2; clone_size: NA; d_call: TRBD1; cdr3_aa: CASSSEDRADGYTF; cdr3_nt: TGTGCCAGCAGCTCCGAGGACAGGGCTGATGGCTACACCTTC
v_call: TRBV20-1; j_call: TRBJ2-1; clone_size: NA; d_call: TRBD2; cdr3_aa: CSATGLAGGLYNEQFF; cdr3_nt: TGCAGTGCTACAGGACTAGCGGGGGGGCTATACAATGAGCAGTTCTTC
v_call: TRBV12-3/TRBV12-4; j_call: TRBJ2-1; clone_size: NA; d_call: TRBD2; cdr3_aa: CASRGTSGPHNEQFF; cdr3_nt: TGTGCCAGCAGGGGGACTAGCGGGCCTCACAATGAGCAGTTCTTC
v_call: TRBV7-2; j_call: TRBJ1-1; clone_size: NA; d_call: NA; cdr3_aa: CASSRRQTKGLNTEAFF; cdr3_nt: TGTGCCAGCAGCAGGAGGCAGACGAAGGGATTGAACACTGAAGCTTTCTTT
v_call: TRBV7-9; j_call: TRBJ2-1; clone_size: NA; d_call: TRBD2; cdr3_aa: CASSLARAGGSYNEQFF; cdr3_nt: TGTGCCAGCAGCTTAGCCCGAGCGGGGGGATCCTACAATGAGCAGTTCTTC
v_call: TRBV11-2; j_call: TRBJ2-1; clone_size: few; d_call: NA; cdr3_aa: CASSPEFGSTNEQFF; cdr3_nt: TGTGCCAGCAGCCCTGAATTTGGTTCGACGAATGAGCAGTTCTTC
v_call: TRBV7-2; j_call: TRBJ2-2; clone_size: NA; d_call: NA; cdr3_aa: CASTPTPGANTGELFF; cdr3_nt: TGTGCCAGCACCCCGACCCCAGGGGCAAACACCGGGGAGCTGTTTTTT
v_call: TRBV6-2/TRBV6-3; j_call: TRBJ2-7; clone_size: NA; d_call: NA; cdr3_aa: CASREGAHCEQYF; cdr3_nt: TGTGCCAGCAGGGAGGGAGCCCACTGCGAGCAGTACTTC
v_call: TRBV25-1; j_call: TRBJ2-1; clone_size: NA; d_call: TRBD1; cdr3_aa: CASSRSRDRGMNNEQFF; cdr3_nt: TGTGCCAGCAGTCGAAGCCGGGACAGGGGGATGAACAATGAGCAGTTCTTC
v_call: TRBV7-9; j_call: TRBJ2-3; clone_size: NA; d_call: TRBD2; cdr3_aa: CASSSFASGGSTDTQYF; cdr3_nt: TGTGCCAGCAGCTCCTTTGCTAGCGGGGGGAGCACAGATACGCAGTATTTT
v_call: TRBV29-1; j_call: TRBJ2-5; clone_size: few; d_call: TRBD2; cdr3_aa: CSVALAGGQETQYF; cdr3_nt: TGCAGCGTTGCCCTAGCGGGGGGACAAGAGACCCAGTACTTC
v_call: TRBV7-3; j_call: TRBJ2-2; clone_size: NA; d_call: TRBD2; cdr3_aa: CASSLVPSGNTGELFF; cdr3_nt: TGTGCCAGCAGCTTAGTACCTAGCGGGAACACCGGGGAGCTGTTTTTT
v_call: TRBV12-3/TRBV12-4; j_call: TRBJ1-1; clone_size: NA; d_call: NA; cdr3_aa: CASSKERALNTEAFF; cdr3_nt: TGTGCCAGCAGTAAGGAGAGGGCCCTGAACACTGAAGCTTTCTTT